The sequence of this TCR beta chain was determined in a study of blood T cell repertoires in COVID-19. Study-level information: Material from acute and convalescent COVID-19 was sourced from the United States, Italy and Spain. Nucleic acid was either cDNA or gDNA, and it came from T cells, B-cell-depleted T cells, or PBMCs.

CDR3 length: 15 amino acids. CDR1 is SGHRS, CDR2 YFSETQ, per germline. J lost 7 bases, V lost 5 bases, and 14 bases had no gene match. Which cohort a participant joined came from the clinical history participants gave. Among Cohort 3 donors, those recovered had two negative PCRs, clearance, or symptom resolution. The method was immunoSEQ multiplex PCR; TCRdb's version includes in-frame clones alone and lacks a portion of them. The sample includes 150,000 or so clones, roughly 82% of them seen just once. Sequenced: PBMCs or T cells enriched from blood (not recorded which). This clonotype was obtained from a man between 50 and 59 years old who had recovered from COVID-19. The V gene is TRBV5-1, the J gene TRBJ1-2, with 7 bases lining up with TRBD1. The DNA of the CDR3 is TGCGCCAGCAGACATGCCGACAGGGATAGTTCTGGCTACACCTTC. Translation: CASRHADRDSSGYTF. The full variable domain, rest sourced from reference TRBV5-1 and TRBJ1-2, is KAGVTQTPRYLIKTRGQQVTLSCSPISGHRSVSWYQQTPGQGLQFLFEYFSETQRNKGNFPGRFSGRQFSNSRSEMNVSTLELGDSALYLCASRHADRDSSGYTFGSGTRLTVV.